The 29 T cell receptor beta chains given below trace back to one sample, sequenced in a study of identical twins. One entry per CDR3 protein results from TCRdb running MiXCR on the 5' RACE reads. The profile shows roughly 490,000 distinct CDR3 sequences, approximately 14% of them singletons. This sample was also put to use in a study of yellow fever vaccine responses in identical twins.

Sequencing was performed on CD4+ T cells sorted from blood. These receptors came from a woman between 18 and 29 years old in good health.

J is TRBJ2-1 and V is TRBV5-1, with D perhaps TRBD2 (6 bases). The CDR3 consists of 13 residues. The V end was cut by 0 bases, the J end by 10 bases, with 11 bases between. CDR1 and CDR2 from the germline V gene are SGHRS and YFSETQ. CDR3 nucleotides: TGCGCCAGCAGCTTGGTGCCTGCGGGGGAGCAGTTCTTC. It is translated as CASSLVPAGEQFF.

This clonotype was detected only a few times. CDR3 in amino acids: CSVDSPSTDTQYF. CDR3 nucleotide sequence: TGCAGCGTCGACAGCCCCAGCACAGATACGCAGTATTTT. The V and J genes are TRBV29-1 and TRBJ2-3, with D possibly matching TRBD1 (5 bases). V was trimmed by 6 bases and J by 0 bases, leaving 10 bases between them. Germline V gives CDR1 SQVTM, CDR2 ANQGSEA. The CDR3 extends over 13 amino acids.

This clonotype was counted many times. The J gene is TRBJ2-1, the V gene TRBV21-1; the table's D call, TRBD2, has no DNA check behind it. TRBV21-1 is a listed pseudogene. The CDR3 loop spans 17 amino acids. DNA for the CDR3: TGTGCCAGCAGCATCACAGTTAGCGGGACTAACTACAATGAGCAGTTCTTC. It specifies CASSITVSGTNYNEQFF.

This clonotype has only a few counts. The V and J genes are TRBV7-2 and TRBJ2-5; D is perhaps TRBD2 (6 bases). Trimming cost V 5 bases and J 7 bases, with 23 bases left between them. The CDR3 runs to 16 residues. Germline V gene lookup returns CDR1 SGHTA and CDR2 FQGNSA. CDR3 sequence reads: CASSPRLGLEGGTQYF. The CDR3 bases are TGTGCCAGCAGCCCGAGACTAGGATTAGAAGGAGGGACCCAGTACTTC.

This clonotype was seen ten or more times. The chain combines TRBV7-2 with TRBJ2-2; 11 bases align to TRBD2. In germline, CDR1 is SGHTA, CDR2 FQGNSA. The ends lost 5 bases at V and 10 bases at J; junction bases unmatched: 12. This CDR3 contains 16 residues. The CDR3 coding sequence is TGTGCCAGCAGCCTTAGGGTAGCGGGAGGGGCGAAGGAGCTGTTTTTT. It specifies CASSLRVAGGAKELFF.

This clonotype was detected many times. The J gene is TRBJ2-7, the V gene TRBV4-1, with D unclear. CDR3 length: 16 amino acids. V was pared by 1 base and J by 7 bases, with 20 bases between. Germline CDR1 and CDR2: MGHRA and YSYEKL. CDR3 sequence (DNA): TGCGCCAGCAGCCAAGCTCTACCCCCGGCGAGTGGGGAGCAGTACTTC. Residues: CASSQALPPASGEQYF.

The chain recombines TRBV28 with TRBJ2-7; 9 bases are a match to TRBD1. The length of the CDR3 is 15 residues. CDR1 MDHEN and CDR2 SYDVKM come from the germline V gene. J lost 8 bases, V lost 7 bases, and 15 bases had no gene match. The CDR3 spells CASTTHGTGINKQYF. The CDR3 DNA reads TGTGCCAGCACCACACACGGGACAGGGATTAATAAGCAGTACTTC.

This clonotype has ten or more counts. The chain has TRBV20-1 and TRBJ1-2; D possibly corresponds to TRBD1 (6 bases). Germline-derived CDR1 and CDR2 are DFQATT and SNEGSKA (reference sequence). The CDR3 totals 14 residues. Trimming cost V 4 bases and J 4 bases, with 16 bases left between them. CDR3 nucleotides: TGCAGTGCTAACAAAGGACAGCCGAGCTATGGCTACACCTTC. Protein product: CSANKGQPSYGYTF.

This chain uses TRBV5-1 with TRBJ1-2; maybe TRBD1 (6 bases). V lost 4 bases and J lost 5, with 15 bases in between. The germline V gene has CDR1 SGHRS and CDR2 YFSETQ. The CDR3 is 14 amino acids. DNA for the CDR3: TGCGCCAGCAGCCCCTCCGGGACACAATATGGCTACACCTTC. This translates into CASSPSGTQYGYTF.

This clonotype turned up a few times. This sequence joins TRBV7-9 and TRBJ2-1, with 7 positions matching TRBD2. V was pared by 5 bases and J by 4 bases, with 8 bases of the junction left unmatched. Germline assignment: CDR1 SEHNR and CDR2 FQNEAQ (reference sequence). The length of the CDR3 is 15 residues. CDR3 bases: TGTGCCAGCAGCCCGGGAGGATTGGGGTACAATGAGCAGTTCTTC. It encodes CASSPGGLGYNEQFF.

V gene TRBV12-3 or TRBV12-4 combines with J gene TRBJ2-3; D unresolved. There are 15 residues in the CDR3. Trimming removed 7 bases at V and 0 bases at J, with 14 bases between. DNA of the CDR3: TGTGCCAGCACCCAATATTTCTCTAGCACAGATACGCAGTATTTT. Its protein product is CASTQYFSSTDTQYF.

V is TRBV6-2 or TRBV6-3 and J is TRBJ2-7, with D possibly being TRBD2 (6 bases). Trimming took off 5 bases at V and 2 bases at J, with 16 bases between the two ends. In germline, CDR1 is MNHEY, CDR2 SVGEGT. CDR3 length: 15 residues. The CDR3 DNA reads as TGTGCCAGCAGTGGCGGGGTGAGTAGGGCCTACGAGCAGTACTTC. Its translation is CASSGGVSRAYEQYF.

This clonotype occurred a few times. The chain links TRBV10-3 to TRBJ1-5; no clear D. The germline gives CDR1 ENHRY, CDR2 SYGVKD. The V end was cut by 2 bases, the J end by 5 bases, with 7 bases between. The CDR3 runs 13 residues. CDR3 region: CAISEVSDQPQHF. CDR3 sequence (DNA): TGTGCCATCAGTGAGGTATCAGATCAGCCCCAGCATTTT.

This clonotype was seen ten or more times. The rearrangement links TRBV12-3 or TRBV12-4 to TRBJ2-7; D might be TRBD2 (7 bases). The CDR3 sequence is 16 residues long. V was trimmed by 5 bases and J by 0 bases, leaving 17 bases between them. DNA of the CDR3: TGTGCCAGCAGTCGTAGGGGGGGGCCGAGCTCCTACGAGCAGTACTTC. Its translation is CASSRRGGPSSYEQYF.

This clonotype was detected ten times or more. The chain uses TRBV4-3 and TRBJ2-4; TRBD2 matches at 9 bases. Germline trimming cut 1 base from V and 8 bases from J; bases unmatched to any gene: 9. This CDR3 has 16 residues. Germline V CDR1 and CDR2: LGHNA, YSLEER. The CDR3 region has the DNA TGCGCCAGCAGCCAAGTCTCAGCGGGGGGAACAGACATTCAGTACTTC. Its translation is CASSQVSAGGTDIQYF.

The J gene is TRBJ2-1, the V gene TRBV30, with D maybe TRBD1 (6 bases). This CDR3 has 11 amino acids. Between the trimmed V and J ends, which lost 0 bases and 9 bases, there was a span of 6 bases. CDR1 is GTSNPN, CDR2 SVGIG, per germline (reference sequence). Here the CDR3 DNA reads TGTGCCTGGAGTGTACAGGGTGAGCAGTTCTTC. Protein: CAWSVQGEQFF.

This clonotype has a handful of counts. The rearrangement joins TRBV4-2 to TRBJ2-5; possible D gene TRBD2, 7 bases. The CDR3 runs 17 residues. V was pared by 0 bases and J by 4 bases, with 18 bases between. CDR1 and CDR2 from the germline V gene are LGHNA and YNFKEQ. CDR3 nucleotides: TGTGCCAGCAGCCAAGATTACCGGGTGGGGGGGCGAGAGACCCAGTACTTC. Protein product: CASSQDYRVGGRETQYF.

V gene TRBV5-1 combines with J gene TRBJ2-2, with D uncertain. Trimming removed 4 bases at V and 7 bases at J, with 17 bases between. This CDR3 contains 15 residues. Germline CDR1 and CDR2: SGHRS and YFSETQ. CDR3 sequence: CASSQLSAENGELFF. CDR3 nucleotide sequence: TGCGCCAGCAGCCAACTGTCGGCAGAGAACGGGGAGCTGTTTTTT.

The rearrangement joins TRBV3-1 to TRBJ2-2; D is perhaps TRBD2 (6 bases). This CDR3 has 14 amino acids. V was shortened by 4 bases and J by 3 bases, with 9 bases between the two germline ends. Germline V gives CDR1 LGHDT, CDR2 YNNKEL (reference sequence). The CDR3 sequence is CASSLTSHTGELFF. DNA for the CDR3: TGTGCCAGCAGCCTAACTAGCCACACCGGGGAGCTGTTTTTT.

This clonotype was observed a handful of times. The genes are TRBV29-1 and TRBJ1-2; D is perhaps TRBD1 (5 bases). Trimming left V 7 bases short and J 6 bases short, with 9 bases between. Germline V gene data show CDR1 as SQVTM and CDR2 as ANQGSEA. CDR3 length: 10 amino acids. This chain's CDR3 is CSGGTDGYTF. CDR3 DNA: TGCAGCGGGGGGACGGATGGCTACACCTTC.

This clonotype was counted between two and nine times. This chain links TRBV5-1 with TRBJ2-6; no clear D. This CDR3 has 13 residues. V was cut by 7 bases and J by 0 bases, with 5 bases left in between. Germline lookup yields CDR1 SGHRS and CDR2 YFSETQ. The CDR3 DNA reads TGCGCCAGCTGGTTCTCTGGGGCCAACGTCCTGACTTTC. Residues: CASWFSGANVLTF. Full variable domain (missing parts from reference TRBV5-1 and TRBJ2-6): KAGVTQTPRYLIKTRGQQVTLSCSPISGHRSVSWYQQTPGQGLQFLFEYFSETQRNKGNFPGRFSGRQFSNSRSEMNVSTLELGDSALYLCASWFSGANVLTFGAGSRLTVL.

This clonotype was observed a few times. The chain is built from TRBV7-2 and TRBJ1-2; 8 positions match TRBD1. After removal of 6 bases from V and 2 bases from J, the junction contained 5 bases not matched to a gene. The germline CDR1 and CDR2 sequences are SGHTA and FQGNSA. This CDR3 is built from 14 residues. Here the CDR3 DNA reads TGTGCCAGCAGACTTCGGACAGGGAACTATGGCTACACCTTC. This encodes CASRLRTGNYGYTF.

This clonotype came up a few times. The J gene is TRBJ2-7, the V gene TRBV11-1; 8 positions match TRBD2. The CDR3 has 13 amino acids. Germline trimming cut 5 bases from V and 6 bases from J; bases unmatched to any gene: 6. The germline V gene has CDR1 SGHAT and CDR2 FQDESV (reference sequence). As DNA, the CDR3 is TGTGCCAGCAGCCGTCTCGGGGGGGCCGAGCAGTACTTC. Amino acids: CASSRLGGAEQYF.

V usage is TRBV4-3 and J usage is TRBJ2-3; the D is unclear. The CDR3 length is 14 residues. Trimming removed 0 bases from V and 11 bases from J, with 15 bases in between. CDR1 LGHNA and CDR2 YSLEER come from the germline V gene. This CDR3 reads CASSQDGRTEEQYF. The DNA for the CDR3 is TGCGCCAGCAGCCAAGATGGGCGGACCGAGGAGCAGTATTTT.

Comment on this clonotype: With a much larger clone just one base away, this may be a read error. This rearrangement joins TRBV18 to TRBJ2-2, with a tentative D call TRBD2 (5 bases). The CDR3 is 14 amino acids. CDR1 is KGHSH and CDR2 is LQKENI in the germline V gene. V lost 5 bases, J lost 2 bases, and 9 bases lay in between. The CDR3 bases are TGTGCCAGCTCAGACTACAGCAACACCGGGGAGCTGTTTTTT. This sequence encodes CASSDYSNTGELFF.

This chain links TRBV28 with TRBJ1-5; maybe TRBD1 (5 bases). This CDR3 comprises 14 residues. V was cut by 2 bases and J by 2 bases, with 7 bases left in between. Germline V gene lookup returns CDR1 MDHEN and CDR2 SYDVKM. The CDR3 region is CASSLDSRNQPQHF. The CDR3 DNA reads TGTGCCAGCAGTTTAGACAGCCGCAATCAGCCCCAGCATTTT.

This clonotype was detected many times. The chain employs TRBV12-3 or TRBV12-4 and TRBJ1-2, with TRBD1 matching over 7 bases. This CDR3 comprises 14 residues. The V segment lost 2 bases and the J segment 2 bases; nucleotides outside the gene matches: 2. The CDR3 region has the DNA TGTGCCAGCAGTTTACTGGGACAGAACTATGGCTACACCTTC. Translating gives CASSLLGQNYGYTF.

This clonotype was observed at least ten times. The chain couples TRBV12-3 or TRBV12-4 to TRBJ2-1, with 7 bases matching TRBD1. V shed 5 bases and J 4 bases; nucleotides not matched to a gene: 5. The CDR3 length is 14 residues. CDR3 nucleotides: TGTGCCAGCAGTCCCGGGACAGTTTACAATGAGCAGTTCTTC. This gives the protein CASSPGTVYNEQFF.

Only a few counts were recorded for this clonotype. V and J are TRBV21-1 and TRBJ2-5; the D call TRBD2 from the table was never checked on the DNA. TRBV21-1 is a documented pseudogene. This CDR3 is 12 amino acids long. DNA for the CDR3: TGTGCCAGCCTAGCGATCGTTGAGACCCAGTACTTC. Protein: CASLAIVETQYF.